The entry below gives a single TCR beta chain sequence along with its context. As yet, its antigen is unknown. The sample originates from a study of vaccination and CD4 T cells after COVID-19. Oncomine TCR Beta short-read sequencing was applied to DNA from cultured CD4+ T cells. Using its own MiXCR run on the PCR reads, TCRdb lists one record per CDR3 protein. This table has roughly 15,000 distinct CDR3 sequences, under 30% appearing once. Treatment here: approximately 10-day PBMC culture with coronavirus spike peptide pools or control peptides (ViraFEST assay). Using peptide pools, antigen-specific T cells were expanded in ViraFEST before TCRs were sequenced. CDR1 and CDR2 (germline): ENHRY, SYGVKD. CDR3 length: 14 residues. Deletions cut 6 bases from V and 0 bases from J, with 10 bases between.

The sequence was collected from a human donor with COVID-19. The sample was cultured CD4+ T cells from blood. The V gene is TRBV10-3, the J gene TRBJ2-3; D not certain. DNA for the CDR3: TGTGCCATCAGCACTGGCCAAAGCACAGATACGCAGTATTTT. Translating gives CAISTGQSTDTQYF.